Following are 23 T cell receptor beta chains from one sample sequenced in a study of immune evolution from preneoplasia to lung adenocarcinoma. TCRdb's table, derived via immunoSEQ multiplex PCR, lists solely in-frame clones and lacks some. The sample lists more than 5,000 clones; 81% were seen once. The sample was FFPE invasive lung adenocarcinoma tissue. Receptors originate from a person aged 45 to 60 with lung adenocarcinoma.

The V call is TRBV2, the J call TRBJ2-3, with 7 bases identical to TRBD2. CDR1 and CDR2 from the germline V gene are SNHLY and FYNNEI. V dropped 3 bases and J dropped 2; count of bases not matched to a gene: 8. The CDR3 runs 16 residues. The CDR3 loop is CASSDPTSIVTDTQYF. The CDR3 DNA reads as TGTGCCAGCAGTGACCCGACTAGCATTGTCACAGATACGCAGTATTTT.

The V and J genes are TRBV19 and TRBJ2-7, with a weak D call TRBD2 (5 bases). Trimming removed 7 bases at V and 5 bases at J, with 15 bases between. The CDR3 totals 13 residues. Germline CDR1 LNHDA, CDR2 SQIVND (reference sequence). In DNA form, the CDR3 reads TGTGCCAGTAAAGCCCATCGGGGAGACGAGCAGTACTTC. This gives the protein CASKAHRGDEQYF.

The chain is built from TRBV18 and TRBJ1-1, with D possibly TRBD1 on 6 matching bases. Between the trimmed V and J ends, which lost 2 bases and 2 bases, there was a span of 15 bases. Germline lookup yields CDR1 KGHSH and CDR2 LQKENI. The CDR3 consists of 16 residues. The CDR3 DNA reads as TGTGCCAGCTCACCAAGGGGGGAGGGAAAAAACACTGAAGCTTTCTTT. It codes for CASSPRGEGKNTEAFF.

This clone was counted once. This chain connects TRBV6-1 to TRBJ2-1; 13 positions match TRBD2. Losses at the gene ends were 4 bases for V and 6 bases for J; bases not matched to a gene: 3. Germline values: CDR1 MNHNS, CDR2 SASEGT. The CDR3 is made up of 15 amino acids. The CDR3 spells CASSVTSGRANEQFF. The CDR3 DNA reads as TGTGCCAGCAGTGTTACTAGCGGGAGGGCCAATGAGCAGTTCTTC.

The V gene is TRBV28, the J gene TRBJ2-2; 9 nucleotides match TRBD1. Germline CDR1 is MDHEN and CDR2 is SYDVKM. Trimming cost V 4 bases and J 7 bases; bases outside gene matches: 10. CDR3 length equals 16 residues. The CDR3 loop reads CASSSSGTGRFGELFF. The CDR3 DNA is TGTGCCAGCAGTTCGTCCGGGACAGGGCGTTTCGGGGAGCTGTTTTTT.

The chain is built from TRBV11-2 and TRBJ2-1; D is unclear. Trimming removed 4 bases from V and 0 bases from J, with 10 bases in between. CDR1 and CDR2 (germline): SGHAT, FQNNGV. This CDR3 is built from 15 residues. CDR3 in amino acids: CASSSTEGSYNEQFF. CDR3 in DNA: TGTGCCAGCAGCTCAACTGAAGGCTCCTACAATGAGCAGTTCTTC.

The chain links TRBV4-2 to TRBJ2-3; 12 bases agree with TRBD2. V lost 3 bases, J lost 2 bases, and 9 bases stayed unmatched. Looked up from germline, CDR1 is LGHNA and CDR2 is YNFKEQ. This CDR3 is built from 18 residues. CDR3 DNA sequence: TGTGCCAGCAGCCACTCTCTAGCGGGAGGGGGGGTCACAGATACGCAGTATTTT. It is translated as CASSHSLAGGGVTDTQYF.

This chain uses TRBV19 with TRBJ1-5; 11 bases agree with TRBD1. J was trimmed by 4 bases and V by 6 bases; bases with no gene match: 8. Germline-derived CDR1 and CDR2 are LNHDA and SQIVND (reference sequence). The CDR3 covers 16 residues. Written as DNA, the CDR3 is TGTGCCAGTAGACCAGAGGACAGGGGGCGTAATCAGCCCCAGCATTTT. Its translation is CASRPEDRGRNQPQHF.

This clone turned up a few times. The J gene is TRBJ2-3, the V gene TRBV9, with D tentatively TRBD2 (5 bases). Looked up from germline, CDR1 is SGDLS and CDR2 is YYNGEE. The V end was cut by 0 bases, the J end by 1 base, with 12 bases between. The CDR3 is made up of 16 amino acids. The CDR3 is CASSVGGHLGTDTQYF. The CDR3 coding sequence is TGTGCCAGCAGCGTAGGCGGGCACCTCGGCACAGATACGCAGTATTTT.

The rearrangement links TRBV6-5 to TRBJ2-5, with 7 bases identical to TRBD2. The ends lost 6 bases at V and 5 bases at J; junction bases unmatched: 9. This CDR3 is built from 14 residues. CDR1 is MNHEY, CDR2 SVGAGI, per germline. The CDR3 here is CASSRGRGGETQYF. CDR3 nucleotides: TGTGCCAGCAGCCGGGGACGGGGAGGGGAGACCCAGTACTTC.

The V and J genes are TRBV30 and TRBJ1-1; D is unresolved. V shed 4 bases and J shed 2 bases, with 17 bases lying between them. The CDR3 contains 15 residues. In germline, CDR1 is GTSNPN, CDR2 SVGIG (reference sequence). The CDR3, as DNA: TGTGCCTGGACCCGGGATCTCTTACTTAACACTGAAGCTTTCTTT. Protein sequence: CAWTRDLLLNTEAFF. The complete variable domain, with remaining parts taken from reference TRBV30 and TRBJ1-1, reads SQTIHQWPATLVQPVGSPLSLECTVEGTSNPNLYWYRQAAGRGLQLLFYSVGIGQISSEVPQNLSASRPQDRQFILSSKKLLLSDSGFYLCAWTRDLLLNTEAFFGQGTRLTVV.

This chain uses TRBV6-4 with TRBJ2-1; TRBD2 agrees at 14 bases. Germline V CDR1 and CDR2: MRHNA, SNTAGT. The CDR3 contains 16 residues. V trimming: 2 bases; J trimming: 8 bases; junction bases outside the gene matches: 5. The CDR3 protein is CASSDGTSGSLDEQFF. CDR3 nucleotide sequence: TGTGCCAGCAGTGACGGGACTAGCGGGAGCCTGGATGAGCAGTTCTTC.

This chain connects TRBV5-1 to TRBJ1-1, with D uncertain. Germline V gene data show CDR1 as SGHRS and CDR2 as YFSETQ. The CDR3 is made up of 14 amino acids. Trimming left V 0 bases short and J 1 base short, with 7 bases between. This CDR3 is CASSLGGQNTEAFF. The CDR3 coding sequence is TGCGCCAGCAGCTTGGGAGGCCAGAACACTGAAGCTTTCTTT.

The genes are TRBV28 and TRBJ2-1; TRBD1 aligns across 9 bases. The J segment lost 7 bases and the V segment lost 7 bases, leaving 11 bases of the junction unmatched. Germline CDR1 and CDR2: MDHEN and SYDVKM. The CDR3 length is 15 residues. This CDR3 is CASKAPGQGINEQFF. CDR3 coding DNA: TGTGCCAGCAAGGCCCCGGGACAGGGAATTAATGAGCAGTTCTTC.

This clone was detected only a few times. V gene TRBV30 combines with J gene TRBJ2-2; D is possibly TRBD1 (5 bases). The V end lost 7 bases, the J end lost 3 bases, and 21 bases lay between the germline ends. Germline V lookup: CDR1 GTSNPN, CDR2 SVGIG (reference sequence). The CDR3 spans 16 residues. The CDR3 sequence is CASRAGRAIYTGELFF. CDR3 nucleotide sequence: TGTGCCTCTAGGGCCGGCAGGGCGATATACACCGGGGAGCTGTTTTTT.

The chain recombines TRBV5-4 with TRBJ2-1; D unresolved. The CDR3 runs to 11 residues. The ends were cut back, 5 bases at V and 8 bases at J, with 8 bases in the middle. Per germline, CDR1 SGHNT and CDR2 YYREEE (reference sequence). The CDR3, as DNA: TGTGCCAGCAGTTACCTAGATGAGCAGTTCTTC. It codes for CASSYLDEQFF.

This chain joins TRBV28 and TRBJ2-3, with D perhaps matching TRBD1 (6 bases). Trimming cost V 4 bases and J 6 bases, with 26 bases left between them. This CDR3 contains 18 residues. CDR1 is MDHEN and CDR2 is SYDVKM in the germline V gene. The CDR3 spells CASSSSTSWDTTRDTQYF. The CDR3 bases are TGTGCCAGCAGTTCCAGCACGAGCTGGGACACAACTAGGGATACGCAGTATTTT.

V usage is TRBV5-1 and J usage is TRBJ1-1, with D uncertain. Trimming pared 0 bases from V and 7 bases from J, leaving 13 bases between. CDR3 length: 14 residues. The V gene's germline CDR1 is SGHRS and CDR2 YFSETQ. Written as DNA, the CDR3 is TGCGCCAGCAGCTTGGCCTCGGCAGGCCTTGAAGCTTTCTTT. Translation: CASSLASAGLEAFF. The complete variable domain, with remaining parts taken from reference TRBV5-1 and TRBJ1-1, reads KAGVTQTPRYLIKTRGQQVTLSCSPISGHRSVSWYQQTPGQGLQFLFEYFSETQRNKGNFPGRFSGRQFSNSRSEMNVSTLELGDSALYLCASSLASAGLEAFFGQGTRLTVV.

This clone was counted a few times. The chain links TRBV6-1 to TRBJ2-5; 7 nucleotides line up with TRBD1. Germline CDR1 is MNHNS and CDR2 is SASEGT. After removal of 5 bases from V and 3 bases from J, the junction contained 6 bases not matched to a gene. The CDR3 has 14 residues. The CDR3 is CASSLGTAKETQYF. CDR3 nucleotide sequence: TGTGCCAGCAGTCTTGGGACAGCTAAAGAGACCCAGTACTTC.

The chain has TRBV2 and TRBJ2-7, with 10 bases that match TRBD2. CDR3 length: 14 amino acids. The germline V gene encodes CDR1 SNHLY and CDR2 FYNNEI. V was pared by 4 bases and J by 6 bases, with 6 bases of the junction left unmatched. This CDR3 reads CASSGASGRSEQYF. The CDR3 bases are TGTGCCAGCAGTGGGGCTAGCGGGAGAAGCGAGCAGTACTTC.

This clone was observed a handful of times. J is TRBJ2-7 and V is TRBV28, with 7 bases aligning to TRBD2. Germline trimming cut 5 bases from V and 0 bases from J; bases unmatched to any gene: 4. Germline CDR1 and CDR2: MDHEN and SYDVKM. This CDR3 is built from 14 residues. CDR3 DNA: TGTGCCAGCAGTCTTAGCGGGTCCTCCTACGAGCAGTACTTC. Translation gives CASSLSGSSYEQYF.

The chain is built from TRBV19 and TRBJ1-1, with a weak D call TRBD1 (5 bases). The CDR3 length is 16 residues. The germline V gene encodes CDR1 LNHDA and CDR2 SQIVND (reference sequence). Trimming cost V 6 bases and J 4 bases, with 21 bases left between them. For the CDR3, the DNA is TGTGCCAGTAGGGCCTCGAAGGGGACGGTAGTCACTGAAGCTTTCTTT. Protein product: CASRASKGTVVTEAFF.

This clone is a singleton in its sample. The chain is built from TRBV28 and TRBJ1-3; a possible D gene is TRBD1 (6 bases). Looked up from germline, CDR1 is MDHEN and CDR2 is SYDVKM. V was clipped by 4 bases and J by 2 bases, with 12 bases between them. The CDR3 spans 15 residues. The CDR3 DNA reads TGTGCCAGCAGTTCCTTGGCAGGGGCTGGAAACACCATATATTTT. Protein: CASSSLAGAGNTIYF.